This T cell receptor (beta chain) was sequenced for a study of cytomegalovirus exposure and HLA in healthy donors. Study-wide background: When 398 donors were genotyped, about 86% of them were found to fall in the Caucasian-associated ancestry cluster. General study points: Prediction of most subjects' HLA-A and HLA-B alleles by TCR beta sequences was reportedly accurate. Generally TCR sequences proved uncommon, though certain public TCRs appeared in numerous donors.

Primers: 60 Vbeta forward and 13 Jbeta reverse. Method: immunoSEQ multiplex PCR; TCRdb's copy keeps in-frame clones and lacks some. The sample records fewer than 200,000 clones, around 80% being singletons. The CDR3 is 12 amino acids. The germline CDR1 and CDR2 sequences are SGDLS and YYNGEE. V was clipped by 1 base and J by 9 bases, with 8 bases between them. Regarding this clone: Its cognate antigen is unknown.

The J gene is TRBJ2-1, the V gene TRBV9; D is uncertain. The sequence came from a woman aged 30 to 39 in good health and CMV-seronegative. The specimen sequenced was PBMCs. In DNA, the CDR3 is TGTGCCAGCAGCGTAAGCCTCGGTGAGCAGTTCTTC. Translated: CASSVSLGEQFF.